A single T cell receptor (beta chain) is shown here with its context. Its antigen remains unknown. Specified treatment: roughly 20 received Ad26.COV2.S at low or high dose, single or two shots; about 5 received placebo; per-sample allocation not given. Sampling was done on day 63 after the first vaccine or placebo injection. A Boston donor was an adult aged 18-55 years. The germline V and J ends were trimmed by 6 bases and 6 bases, with 16 bases remaining between them. The CDR3 runs 14 residues. The germline V gene encodes CDR1 KGHSH and CDR2 LQKENI. The protocol was immunoSEQ multiplex PCR, while the TCRdb copy is restricted to in-frame clones and leaves out a portion. The data hold 400,000 to 450,000 clones, with about 90% observed a single time. The record originates from a study of Ad26.COV2.S vaccination and SARS-CoV-2 variants. On the study more broadly: Enrollment placed the donor in the COV1001 Ad26.COV2.S trial arm. Whole-study findings and limits: It was found that vaccine and placebo recipients had similar non-spike TCR breadth.

Material: peripheral blood, obtained in a trial of Ad26.COV2.S vaccine versus placebo. This receptor was identified in a person aged 18-60 years who received the Ad26.COV2.S COVID-19 vaccine or a placebo. The chain uses TRBV18 and TRBJ2-3; no clear D gene. CDR3 sequence (DNA): TGTGCCAGCTCCACAACTGATGGGGTTGATACGCAGTATTTT. As protein: CASSTTDGVDTQYF.